These 22 T cell receptor beta chains originate from one sample sequenced in a study of cytomegalovirus exposure and HLA in healthy donors. Primers for the PCR totalled 60 Vbeta and 13 Jbeta. Profiling relied on immunoSEQ multiplex PCR, and the TCRdb table lists in-frame clones only, not all of them. The sample gives some 120,000 clones, approximately 68% of which show up once; around 1.6% is in the top ten. Sequencing was carried out using PBMCs. Receptors were obtained from a man in his thirties or forties in good health and CMV-seropositive.

V usage is TRBV10-3 and J usage is TRBJ1-4, with D perhaps matching TRBD1 (5 bases). CDR3 length equals 18 residues. Per the germline V gene, CDR1 is ENHRY and CDR2 is SYGVKD. V was trimmed by 3 bases and J by 0 bases, leaving 17 bases between them. CDR3 protein: CAISEFDDRGATNEKLFF. CDR3 sequence (DNA): TGTGCCATCAGTGAATTTGACGACCGGGGGGCAACTAATGAAAAACTGTTTTTT.

The chain uses TRBV5-4 and TRBJ2-7, with D tentatively TRBD2 (5 bases). The CDR3 loop spans 14 amino acids. V lost 3 bases and J lost 6, with 16 bases in between. In germline, CDR1 is SGHNT, CDR2 YYREEE (reference sequence). The CDR3 reads CASSWPGPAGEQYF. The DNA of the CDR3 is TGTGCCAGCAGCTGGCCGGGCCCCGCGGGCGAGCAGTACTTC.

The chain carries TRBV7-8 and TRBJ1-2; TRBD1 agrees at 10 bases. The CDR3 contains 17 residues. After removal of 4 bases from V and 4 bases from J, the junction contained 12 bases not matched to a gene. CDR1 is SGHVS and CDR2 is FQNEAQ in the germline V gene. CDR3 DNA: TGTGCCAGCAGCTCCCAGCCGGGACAGGGGCGCTTCTATGGCTACACCTTC. It translates to CASSSQPGQGRFYGYTF.

This sequence joins TRBV5-1 and TRBJ2-5, with D perhaps TRBD1 (6 bases). V shed 0 bases and J shed 0 bases, with 12 bases lying between them. The CDR3 totals 16 residues. The germline gives CDR1 SGHRS, CDR2 YFSETQ. The CDR3 reads CASSLVPQGNQETQYF. The CDR3, as DNA: TGCGCCAGCAGCTTGGTTCCGCAGGGGAACCAAGAGACCCAGTACTTC.

The V gene is TRBV2, the J gene TRBJ2-2, with D unresolved. V lost 6 bases to trimming and J lost 6 bases, with 14 bases between them. Germline assignment: CDR1 SNHLY and CDR2 FYNNEI. The CDR3 loop spans 14 amino acids. The CDR3 here is CASRRWLSPGELFF. Here the CDR3 DNA reads TGTGCCAGCAGGAGGTGGCTTTCCCCCGGGGAGCTGTTTTTT.

This clone came up a few times. This chain links TRBV5-4 with TRBJ2-1, with 10 bases matching TRBD2. This CDR3 is built from 15 residues. Unmatched junction bases numbered 5, after V lost 3 bases and J lost 5 bases. CDR1 and CDR2 from the germline V gene are SGHNT and YYREEE (reference sequence). The CDR3, as DNA: TGTGCCAGCAGCTCCGGGACTAGCGATCACAATGAGCAGTTCTTC. Translating it yields CASSSGTSDHNEQFF. Complete variable domain (other parts from reference TRBV5-4 and TRBJ2-1): ETGVTQSPTHLIKTRGQQVTLRCSSQSGHNTVSWYQQALGQGPQFIFQYYREEENGRGNFPPRFSGLQFPNYSSELNVNALELDDSALYLCASSSGTSDHNEQFFGPGTRLTVL.

The genes are TRBV28 and TRBJ2-2; D possibly corresponds to TRBD1 (6 bases). Trimming removed 3 bases at V and 2 bases at J, with 13 bases between. The CDR3 is made up of 16 amino acids. Looked up from germline, CDR1 is MDHEN and CDR2 is SYDVKM. The CDR3 nucleotides are TGTGCCAGCAGTTTTTGGGCCGGGACAAACACCGGGGAGCTGTTTTTT. Translated: CASSFWAGTNTGELFF.

The chain joins TRBV10-3 to TRBJ2-1; 10 bases agree with TRBD2. The V gene's germline CDR1 is ENHRY and CDR2 SYGVKD. The J segment lost 7 bases and the V segment lost 0 bases, leaving 12 bases of the junction unmatched. CDR3 length: 18 amino acids. CDR3 amino acids: CAISESFNGAGGFNEQFF. In DNA form, the CDR3 reads TGTGCCATCAGTGAGTCGTTTAACGGAGCGGGAGGGTTTAATGAGCAGTTCTTC.

Note on this clone: This specimen includes other DNA sequences encoding the same CDR3. The J gene is TRBJ2-2, the V gene TRBV5-1; 7 bases agree with TRBD1. Trimming at V came to 1 base and at J to 6 bases, leaving 3 bases not matched to a gene. In germline, CDR1 is SGHRS, CDR2 YFSETQ. The CDR3 totals 14 residues. Here the CDR3 reads CASSLIQGAGELFF. The CDR3 DNA follows: TGCGCCAGCAGCTTGATCCAGGGGGCCGGGGAGCTGTTTTTT.

This clone was seen a single time. The chain carries TRBV18 and TRBJ2-7; possible D gene TRBD1, 6 bases. V lost 3 bases, J lost 5 bases, and 17 bases lay in between. The V gene's germline CDR1 is KGHSH and CDR2 LQKENI. The CDR3 has 15 amino acids. Here the CDR3 DNA reads TGTGCCAGCTCACCTAATTGGGGCAGGGGCAACGAGCAGTACTTC. It encodes CASSPNWGRGNEQYF.

This clone was seen a handful of times. The V gene is TRBV7-9, the J gene TRBJ1-2; 8 nucleotides match TRBD1. This CDR3 is built from 16 residues. V dropped 5 bases and J dropped 8; count of bases not matched to a gene: 16. Germline CDR1 is SEHNR and CDR2 is FQNEAQ (reference sequence). The CDR3 sequence is CASSPSTGDLYEGYTF. The DNA for the CDR3 is TGTGCCAGCAGCCCGTCGACAGGGGACCTCTATGAGGGCTACACCTTC. The variable domain in full, with the rest retrieved from reference TRBV7-9 and TRBJ1-2, is DTGVSQNPRHKITKRGQNVTFRCDPISEHNRLYWYRQTLGQGPEFLTYFQNEAQLEKSRLLSDRFSAERPKGSFSTLEIQRTEQGDSAMYLCASSPSTGDLYEGYTFGSGTRLTVV.

This clone appeared a single time. The chain links TRBV27 to TRBJ1-4, with D unresolved. V was pared by 2 bases and J by 7 bases, with 14 bases between. Looked up from germline, CDR1 is MNHEY and CDR2 is SMNVEV (reference sequence). This CDR3 is built from 15 residues. CDR3 nucleotides: TGTGCCAGCAGTTTAGTATCCCTTCGGGGTGAAAAACTGTTTTTT. Translation gives CASSLVSLRGEKLFF.

This chain uses TRBV7-6 with TRBJ2-1; D unresolved. This CDR3 comprises 14 residues. Trimming removed 1 base from V and 7 bases from J, with 11 bases in between. Germline assignment: CDR1 SGHVS and CDR2 FNYEAQ. The CDR3: CASSLVVELNEQFF. The CDR3 DNA reads TGTGCCAGCAGCTTAGTTGTGGAGTTAAATGAGCAGTTCTTC.

The V call is TRBV6-4, the J call TRBJ2-1; D possibly corresponds to TRBD2 (6 bases). The CDR3 runs to 12 residues. Germline V lookup: CDR1 MRHNA, CDR2 SNTAGT. Trimming took off 6 bases at V and 13 bases at J, with 16 bases between the two ends. The DNA for the CDR3 is TGTGCCAGCAGCGGAGGTTGGGGGGAACAGTTCTTC. Protein: CASSGGWGEQFF.

The genes are TRBV6-1 and TRBJ1-2, with D unresolved. The V end was cut by 6 bases, the J end by 6 bases, with 20 bases between. CDR1 is MNHNS and CDR2 is SASEGT in the germline V gene. The CDR3 runs 15 residues. CDR3 sequence reads: CASRATGGQLHGYTF. CDR3 bases: TGTGCCAGCAGAGCCACCGGAGGGCAGCTCCATGGCTACACCTTC.

V and J are TRBV27 and TRBJ2-1, with no clear D. V lost 7 bases to trimming and J lost 8 bases, with 9 bases between them. Germline CDR1 is MNHEY and CDR2 is SMNVEV (reference sequence). This CDR3 spans 11 amino acids. For the CDR3, the DNA is TGTGCCAGCAAATTATTCTATGAGCAGTTCTTC. Amino acids: CASKLFYEQFF.

This clone was observed a handful of times. The J gene is TRBJ1-1, the V gene TRBV19; tentatively, D is TRBD1 (6 bases). The length of the CDR3 is 16 residues. V lost 6 bases and J lost 2, with 19 bases in between. Germline values: CDR1 LNHDA, CDR2 SQIVND (reference sequence). In DNA, the CDR3 is TGTGCCAGTAGCAGGGGACATCCGCGACTAAACACTGAAGCTTTCTTT. Amino acids: CASSRGHPRLNTEAFF.

V and J are TRBV10-3 and TRBJ2-5, with a possible D match to TRBD1 (5 bases). V gave up 7 bases and J gave up 2 bases, with 11 bases separating them. This CDR3 is 13 amino acids long. CDR1 ENHRY and CDR2 SYGVKD come from the germline V gene. DNA for the CDR3: TGTGCCATCAAAGGGCAGGGACAAGAGACCCAGTACTTC. Its protein product is CAIKGQGQETQYF.

The chain couples TRBV2 to TRBJ2-5, with D perhaps TRBD1 (5 bases). Looked up from germline, CDR1 is SNHLY and CDR2 is FYNNEI. V dropped 8 bases and J dropped 1 base, with 11 bases sitting between them. The CDR3 is 13 amino acids. CDR3 bases: TGTGCCAGCCTTAGACAGACCCAAGAGACCCAGTACTTC. It is translated as CASLRQTQETQYF.

The CDR3 bases are TGTGCCAGCAGCGAGGCAGAAAGTCTGGGGACCCAGTACTTC. Its protein product is CASSEAESLGTQYF. V is TRBV5-4 and J is TRBJ2-5; D is unclear. This CDR3 contains 14 residues. The ends were cut back, 4 bases at V and 7 bases at J, with 17 bases in the middle. Germline CDR1 SGHNT, CDR2 YYREEE (reference sequence).

CDR3 bases: TGTGCCAGCAGCCCCGAAGTGACTTGGGACACAAACACCGAGCAGTACTTC. Its translation: CASSPEVTWDTNTEQYF. V is TRBV28 and J is TRBJ2-7, with TRBD1 as a possible D gene (6 bases). The CDR3 is made up of 17 amino acids. Trimming cost V 6 bases and J 6 bases, with 27 bases left between them. The germline CDR1 and CDR2 sequences are MDHEN and SYDVKM.

The sample holds a few counts of this clone. This rearrangement joins TRBV2 to TRBJ1-4; a weak D match, TRBD1 (5 bases). The CDR3 is made up of 15 amino acids. Trimming left V 5 bases short and J 8 bases short, with 18 bases between. Per germline, CDR1 SNHLY and CDR2 FYNNEI. The CDR3 DNA follows: TGTGCCAGCAGTCCGTATTCATCACGGGGGGAAAAACTGTTTTTT. Its protein is CASSPYSSRGEKLFF.